These 8 T cell receptor beta chains came from one sample sequenced in a study of CD8 T cells in Susac syndrome. RNA, at roughly 0.45 to 1 ug, was reverse transcribed with random hexamers. Via MiXCR, TCRdb re-called the immunoSEQ multiplex PCR reads, giving one row per CDR3 protein. The sample lists under 350,000 distinct CDR3 sequences, under 95% occurring once. The sample comprised CD4+ T cells from PBMCs. The receptor source for this set is a human donor with multiple sclerosis.

This rearrangement joins TRBV3-1 to TRBJ1-5; TRBD1 might be the D (6 bases). Trimming shortened V by 3 bases and J by 9 bases, and 15 bases separated the two germline ends. The CDR3 has 14 amino acids. Germline V gives CDR1 LGHDT, CDR2 YNNKEL (reference sequence). The CDR3 is CASSHGQGRRPQHF. CDR3 coding DNA: TGTGCCAGCAGCCACGGTCAGGGGCGGAGGCCCCAGCATTTT.

V usage is TRBV3-1 and J usage is TRBJ2-7; D could derive from TRBD1 or TRBD2 (6 bases each). The V gene's germline CDR1 is LGHDT and CDR2 YNNKEL (reference sequence). The CDR3 spans 14 residues. Deletions cut 3 bases from V and 6 bases from J, with 15 bases between. The CDR3 coding sequence is TGTGCCAGCAGCCACCGGGGGCGGGAACGCGAGCAGTACTTC. Translation: CASSHRGREREQYF.

The chain recombines TRBV4-2 with TRBJ2-1; 7 bases are a match to TRBD1. The germline V gene has CDR1 LGHNA and CDR2 YNFKEQ. The V and J ends lost 0 bases and 3 bases, in that order; junction bases with no gene match: 5. The CDR3 spans 16 residues. The CDR3 DNA is TGTGCCAGCAGCCAAGATTGGGACAGAGGCTACAATGAGCAGTTCTTC. This sequence encodes CASSQDWDRGYNEQFF.

This clonotype was seen only once. This sequence joins TRBV19 and TRBJ2-1; D may be TRBD1 or TRBD2 (5 bases each). CDR3 length: 14 amino acids. Trimming took off 11 bases at V and 8 bases at J, with 22 bases between the two ends. The V gene's germline CDR1 is LNHDA and CDR2 SQIVND (reference sequence). The CDR3 region has the DNA TGTGCCGCCAGTATGGGACGAGGTCTCGATGAGCAGTTCTTC. Protein sequence: CAASMGRGLDEQFF.

This rearrangement joins TRBV19 to TRBJ1-2; 7 bases are a match to TRBD1. CDR3 length: 13 amino acids. Germline CDR1 is LNHDA and CDR2 is SQIVND (reference sequence). J gave up 8 bases and V 6 bases, and 9 bases lay outside the gene matches. The CDR3 reads CASSSGQDFGYTF. DNA of the CDR3: TGTGCCAGTAGCTCCGGACAGGACTTCGGCTACACCTTC.

This clonotype is a singleton in its sample. The gene calls are TRBV30 and TRBJ1-5; TRBD1 agrees at 9 bases. The CDR3 is 14 residues long. V shed 3 bases and J 7 bases; nucleotides not matched to a gene: 7. Germline CDR1 is GTSNPN and CDR2 is SVGIG (reference sequence). This chain's CDR3 is CAWSPDRGLQPQHF. In DNA, the CDR3 is TGTGCCTGGAGCCCGGACAGGGGATTGCAGCCCCAGCATTTT.

The V and J genes are TRBV19 and TRBJ2-1; a possible D gene is TRBD1 (5 bases). With 5 bases removed from V and 1 base from J, the gap between germline ends came to 18 bases. In germline, CDR1 is LNHDA, CDR2 SQIVND (reference sequence). The CDR3 totals 17 residues. CDR3 DNA sequence: TGTGCCAGTAGTCCATACACGACAGCGAAGTCCTACAATGAGCAGTTCTTC. Amino acids: CASSPYTTAKSYNEQFF. Using reference TRBV19 and TRBJ2-1 for the parts outside the CDR3, the full variable domain is DGGITQSPKYLFRKEGQNVTLSCEQNLNHDAMYWYRQDPGQGLRLIYYSQIVNDFQKGDIAEGYSVSREKKESFPLTVTSAQKNPTAFYLCASSPYTTAKSYNEQFFGPGTRLTVL.

V gene TRBV18 combines with J gene TRBJ2-7, with TRBD1 matching 11 bases. V shed 3 bases, J shed 6 bases, and the junction held 4 bases outside the gene matches. This CDR3 spans 14 amino acids. Germline values: CDR1 KGHSH, CDR2 LQKENI. CDR3 bases: TGTGCCAGCTCACCCGGGACAGGGGGGTTCGAGCAGTACTTC. The encoded protein is CASSPGTGGFEQYF.